Following are 17 T cell receptor beta chains from one sample sequenced in a study of blood T cells in healthy people across ages. Primers used in a second PCR of roughly 6 to 12 cycles were a sample-barcoded 5' primer and a J-beta primer mix. TCRdb re-analysed the 5' RACE reads in MiXCR, keeping a single row per CDR3 protein. The sample includes about 800,000 distinct CDR3 sequences, 25% of them seen just once. These data were also filed under a second study, of T cells of mothers and their children.

The sequenced sample was blood. The receptors stem from a boy between 10 and 17 years old in good health.

The sample holds a few counts of this clonotype. The V and J genes are TRBV28 and TRBJ2-5; 8 bases are a match to TRBD1. V lost 6 bases and J lost 2; bases outside the gene matches: 14. Germline values: CDR1 MDHEN, CDR2 SYDVKM. The CDR3 covers 17 residues. Written as DNA, the CDR3 is TGTGCCAGCAGACCACATGACAGGGGTTCAGTTCAAGAGACCCAGTACTTC. This gives the protein CASRPHDRGSVQETQYF.

The chain joins TRBV7-2 to TRBJ2-1, with 12 bases that match TRBD2. This CDR3 is 16 amino acids long. V gave up 1 base and J gave up 3 bases; unmatched junction bases: 1. Germline CDR1 SGHTA, CDR2 FQGNSA. The CDR3 here is CASSLELAGGYNEQFF. As DNA, the CDR3 is TGTGCCAGCAGCTTAGAACTAGCGGGGGGCTACAATGAGCAGTTCTTC.

This sequence joins TRBV28 and TRBJ2-5; 7 bases fit TRBD2. In germline, CDR1 is MDHEN, CDR2 SYDVKM. V lost 4 bases, J lost 4 bases, and 6 bases stayed unmatched. The CDR3 sequence is 14 residues long. The CDR3 bases are TGTGCCAGCAGTTCTTTTTGGGGGGGAGAGACCCAGTACTTC. It is translated as CASSSFWGGETQYF. The variable domain in full, completed from reference TRBV28 and TRBJ2-5, reads DVKVTQSSRYLVKRTGEKVFLECVQDMDHENMFWYRQDPGLGLRLIYFSYDVKMKEKGDIPEGYSVSREKKERFSLILESASTNQTSMYLCASSSFWGGETQYFGPGTRLLVL.

This clonotype was counted only a few times. The junction departs from the called germline gene at one end, perhaps through a read error. The chain has TRBV27 and TRBJ2-5, with TRBD1 identical over 7 bases. This CDR3 has 13 amino acids. CDR1 and CDR2 from the germline V gene are MNHEY and SMNVEV (reference sequence). As DNA, the CDR3 is TGTGCCAGCAGGGACAGGATTCAAGAGGCCCAGTACTTC. Protein sequence: CASRDRIQEAQYF.

The chain joins TRBV7-9 to TRBJ2-1; D not certain. The CDR3 runs 9 residues. Germline V gene data show CDR1 as SEHNR and CDR2 as FQNEAQ (reference sequence). V lost 5 bases to trimming and J lost 9 bases, with 2 bases between them. CDR3 bases: TGTGCCAGCAGCGCTGAGCAGTTCTTC. Translated: CASSAEQFF.

V is TRBV6-5 and J is TRBJ1-2; TRBD1 is a possible D gene (5 bases). The CDR3 extends over 13 amino acids. From germline, CDR1 is MNHEY and CDR2 SVGAGI. V gave up 6 bases and J gave up 4 bases, with 12 bases separating them. The DNA for the CDR3 is TGTGCCAGCAGAACAGGTTTCACCTATGGCTACACCTTC. Its translation: CASRTGFTYGYTF.

The genes are TRBV20-1 and TRBJ2-5; 8 bases are a match to TRBD2. The closer fit of TRBJ2-7 to the DNA end suggests the J call may be wrong. Germline values: CDR1 DFQATT, CDR2 SNEGSKA (reference sequence). This CDR3 has 16 amino acids. The CDR3 region is CSASLIAGLMGYEQYF. CDR3 DNA sequence: TGCAGTGCTAGTTTAATAGCGGGGCTCATGGGCTACGAGCAGTACTTC.

The chain combines TRBV9 with TRBJ1-2; D is possibly TRBD1 (6 bases). The CDR3 is made up of 13 amino acids. In germline, CDR1 is SGDLS, CDR2 YYNGEE. V was cut by 3 bases and J by 4 bases, with 10 bases left in between. In DNA, the CDR3 is TGTGCCAGCAGCGCGGGGACACTCTATGGCTACACCTTC. Its protein is CASSAGTLYGYTF.

This clonotype has more than one count but fewer than ten. This chain links TRBV20-1 with TRBJ2-5; 7 nucleotides align to TRBD2. This CDR3 spans 16 amino acids. V trimming: 1 base; J trimming: 0 bases; junction bases outside the gene matches: 8. From germline, CDR1 is DFQATT and CDR2 SNEGSKA (reference sequence). The CDR3 here is CSARARLLADQETQYF. In DNA, the CDR3 is TGCAGTGCTAGAGCCCGCCTTCTAGCGGACCAAGAGACCCAGTACTTC.

The chain links TRBV29-1 to TRBJ1-1, with unresolved D. Germline CDR1 is SQVTM and CDR2 is ANQGSEA. The CDR3 spans 13 residues. V was shortened by 4 bases and J by 0 bases, with 9 bases between the two germline ends. The CDR3 loop is CSVVTQMNTEAFF. The CDR3 DNA follows: TGCAGCGTTGTAACCCAAATGAACACTGAAGCTTTCTTT.

The CDR3 DNA sequence: TGTGCCAGCAGCTTAGATTCGGGGTTAGAAGCTTTCTTT. Protein sequence: CASSLDSGLEAFF. V and J are TRBV11-2 and TRBJ1-1; no clear D. Trimming shortened V by 0 bases and J by 8 bases, and 10 bases separated the two germline ends. Germline-derived CDR1 and CDR2 are SGHAT and FQNNGV. This CDR3 contains 13 residues.

With regard to this clonotype: A read error may produce the germline difference seen at one junction end. The gene calls are TRBV28 and TRBJ1-2, with TRBD1 matching 7 bases. The CDR3 consists of 15 residues. Germline V gene lookup returns CDR1 MDHEN and CDR2 SYDVKM. CDR3 coding DNA: TGTGCCAGCAGTTTCTCCATGGGGCAGGGGGGTGGCTACACTTTC. This sequence encodes CASSFSMGQGGGYTF.

The chain links TRBV6-2 or TRBV6-3 to TRBJ2-1; either TRBD1 or TRBD2 may supply D (5 bases each). Germline loops: CDR1 MNHEY, CDR2 SVGEGT. Trimming left V 2 bases short and J 12 bases short, with 11 bases between. The CDR3 is 12 amino acids. This CDR3 reads CASSYGAGLQFF. The CDR3 DNA follows: TGTGCCAGCAGTTACGGGGCGGGCCTGCAGTTCTTC.

There are a few counts of this clonotype. The chain uses TRBV27 and TRBJ2-5, with a possible D match to TRBD2 (7 bases). The J call could be wrong; TRBJ2-7 is a better fit for the DNA end. CDR1 is MNHEY, CDR2 SMNVEV, per germline (reference sequence). The CDR3 has 16 residues. The CDR3 loop reads CASSLSQGRVSYEQYF. The DNA of the CDR3 is TGTGCCAGCAGTTTATCTCAGGGGAGGGTCTCCTACGAGCAGTACTTC.

This clonotype was observed a handful of times. This chain uses TRBV7-3 with TRBJ1-2; 7 bases map to TRBD1. Trimming took 4 bases from V and 7 from J; bases not matched to a gene: 15. The CDR3 contains 16 residues. Germline V gene lookup returns CDR1 SGHTA and CDR2 FQGTGA. CDR3 amino acids: CASSSNDLDRESGYTF. Here the CDR3 DNA reads TGTGCCAGCAGCTCCAACGATTTAGACAGGGAGAGTGGCTACACCTTC.

This clonotype was recorded a few times. The chain recombines TRBV15 with TRBJ1-4, with D uncertain. The CDR3 is 16 amino acids. V was pared by 0 bases and J by 0 bases, with 8 bases between. Germline V gene lookup returns CDR1 LNHNV and CDR2 YYDKDF (reference sequence). The CDR3 sequence is CATSRDPTPTNEKLFF. The CDR3 DNA reads TGTGCCACCAGCAGAGATCCTACACCAACTAATGAAAAACTGTTTTTT.

This clonotype was detected a few times. The chain links TRBV5-1 to TRBJ2-6; D gene uncertain. The germline CDR1 and CDR2 sequences are SGHRS and YFSETQ. Trimming took off 3 bases at V and 0 bases at J, with 16 bases between the two ends. The CDR3 covers 18 residues. The CDR3 sequence: CASSSLGGRHSGANVLTF. CDR3 sequence (DNA): TGCGCCAGCAGCTCCTTGGGCGGTCGGCACTCTGGGGCCAACGTCCTGACTTTC.